The entry below describes one TCR beta chain. This sample was included in a study of blood T cell repertoires in COVID-19. About the study: T cells, B-cell-depleted T cells, or PBMCs supplied cDNA or gDNA.

Some clones are missing from TCRdb's copy, which holds only in-frame ones; the method was immunoSEQ multiplex PCR. Counted here are about 260,000 clones, about 85% occurring once; the ten biggest clones make up 3%. The germline V gene has CDR1 MDHEN and CDR2 SYDVKM. Trimming removed 6 bases from V and 0 bases from J, with 14 bases in between. The length of the CDR3 is 15 residues. Clinical history as reported by participants underpinned cohort assignment. The chain links TRBV28 to TRBJ1-1; no definite D call. Sample: PBMCs or T cells enriched from blood (not recorded which). The source is a woman aged 45-60 years who had recovered from COVID-19. CDR3 DNA: TGTGCCAGCAGCACCTCACAGATTGTGAACACTGAAGCTTTCTTT. This sequence encodes CASSTSQIVNTEAFF.